This T cell receptor (beta chain) is from a study of T cell responses to AZD1222 COVID-19 vaccine. Germline CDR1 and CDR2: SGHAT and FQNNGV. Trimming removed 5 bases from V and 3 bases from J, with 17 bases in between. CDR3 length: 16 residues. Study findings and constraints: It should be noted that donors were predominantly white British and more often female, and clonal diversity was possibly underestimated.

With regard to this clone: What it binds is not known.

Sequenced by immunoSEQ multiplex PCR; TCRdb stores in-frame clones only, minus some. The sample contains 190,000 or so clones, approximately 95% of which appear only once. The TCR comes from an adult who received the AZD1222 COVID-19 vaccine. The source was peripheral blood, collected 28 days after the second AZD1222 dose. The chain couples TRBV11-2 to TRBJ1-3; D remains ambiguous. CDR3 loop: CASSVGSFRFGNTIYF. In nucleotides, the CDR3 is TGTGCCAGCAGCGTAGGATCCTTTAGGTTTGGAAACACCATATATTTT.